This T cell receptor (beta chain) was captured by sequencing in a study of blood T cell repertoires in COVID-19. The overall study: There were acute and convalescent COVID-19 samples, and they came from the United States, Italy and Spain. PBMCs, B-cell-depleted T cells, or T cells provided the cDNA or gDNA that made up the material.

CDR3 size: 14 residues. With 3 bases clipped from V and 5 bases from J, the junction kept 6 bases outside the gene matches. CDR1 and CDR2 from the germline V gene are ENHRY and SYGVKD. Original data processing: Cell counts per sample came from amplifying reference gene primers. Using immunoSEQ multiplex PCR, the repertoire was profiled, and TCRdb retains in-frame clones only, with some absent. V and J calls and clone size follow that table, whereas D and trimming were derived from the DNA. The repertoire holds 250,000 to 300,000 clones, with around 90% as singletons. The receptor comes from a woman aged 45-60 years who had recovered from COVID-19. Input material: peripheral blood. The V gene is TRBV10-3, the J gene TRBJ1-1; 7 bases map to TRBD1. This CDR3 is CAISEEGARTEAFF. In DNA, the CDR3 is TGTGCCATCAGTGAAGAGGGGGCGCGTACTGAAGCTTTCTTT.